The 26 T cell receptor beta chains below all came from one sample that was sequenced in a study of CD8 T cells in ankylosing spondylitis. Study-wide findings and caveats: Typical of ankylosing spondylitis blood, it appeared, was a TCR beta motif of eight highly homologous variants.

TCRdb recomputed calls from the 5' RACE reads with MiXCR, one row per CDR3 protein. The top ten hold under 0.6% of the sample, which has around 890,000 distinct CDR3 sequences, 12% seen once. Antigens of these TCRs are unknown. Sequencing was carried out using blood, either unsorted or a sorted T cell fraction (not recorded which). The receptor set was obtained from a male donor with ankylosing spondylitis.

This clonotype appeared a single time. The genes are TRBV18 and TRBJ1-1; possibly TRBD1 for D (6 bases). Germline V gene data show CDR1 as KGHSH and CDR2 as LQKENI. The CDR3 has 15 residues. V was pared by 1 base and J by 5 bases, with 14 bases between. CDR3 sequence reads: CASSPHQGSVTEAFF. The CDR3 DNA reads TGTGCCAGCTCACCACATCAGGGGTCGGTAACTGAAGCTTTCTTT.

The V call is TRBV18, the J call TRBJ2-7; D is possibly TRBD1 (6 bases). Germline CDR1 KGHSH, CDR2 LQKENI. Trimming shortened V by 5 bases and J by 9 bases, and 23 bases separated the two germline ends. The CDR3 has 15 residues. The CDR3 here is CASSSYDRSGEGQYF. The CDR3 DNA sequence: TGTGCCAGCTCATCCTATGACAGGTCTGGTGAAGGGCAGTACTTC.

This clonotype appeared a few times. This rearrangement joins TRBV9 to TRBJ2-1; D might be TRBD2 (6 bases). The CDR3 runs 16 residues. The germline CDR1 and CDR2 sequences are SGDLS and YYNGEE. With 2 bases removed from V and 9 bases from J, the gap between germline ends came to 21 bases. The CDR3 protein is CASSVQLAPGSGEQFF. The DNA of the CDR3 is TGTGCCAGCAGCGTTCAACTAGCCCCGGGGAGTGGTGAGCAGTTCTTC.

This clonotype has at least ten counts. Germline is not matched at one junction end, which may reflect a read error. CDR3: CASSLVAGGSYEQYF. CDR3 nucleotide sequence: TGTGCCAGCAGCTTAGTAGCGGGAGGTTCCTACGAGCAGTACTTC. V gene TRBV5-1 combines with J gene TRBJ2-7; 10 positions agree with TRBD2. Per the germline V gene, CDR1 is SGHRS and CDR2 is YFSETQ. The CDR3 is 15 residues long.

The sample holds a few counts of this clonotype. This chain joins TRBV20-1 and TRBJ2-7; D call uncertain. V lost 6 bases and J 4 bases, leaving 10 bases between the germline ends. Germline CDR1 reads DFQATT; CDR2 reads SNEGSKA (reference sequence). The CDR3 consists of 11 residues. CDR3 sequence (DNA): TGCAGTGCCCCCCCGGCATACGAGCAGTACTTC. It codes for CSAPPAYEQYF.

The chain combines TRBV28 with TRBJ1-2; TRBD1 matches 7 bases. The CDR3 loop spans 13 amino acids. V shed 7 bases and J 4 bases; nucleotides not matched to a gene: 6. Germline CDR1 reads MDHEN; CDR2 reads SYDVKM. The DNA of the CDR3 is TGTGCCAGCAACCAAGGGGGCGCCTATGGCTACACCTTC. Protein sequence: CASNQGGAYGYTF.

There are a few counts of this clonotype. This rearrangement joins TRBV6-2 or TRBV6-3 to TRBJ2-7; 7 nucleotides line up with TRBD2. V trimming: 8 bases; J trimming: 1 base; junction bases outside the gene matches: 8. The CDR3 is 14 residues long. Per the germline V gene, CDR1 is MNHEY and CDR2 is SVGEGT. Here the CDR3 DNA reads TGTGCCAGCCAAAGGACTAGGCTTTCCTACGAGCAGTACTTC. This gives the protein CASQRTRLSYEQYF.

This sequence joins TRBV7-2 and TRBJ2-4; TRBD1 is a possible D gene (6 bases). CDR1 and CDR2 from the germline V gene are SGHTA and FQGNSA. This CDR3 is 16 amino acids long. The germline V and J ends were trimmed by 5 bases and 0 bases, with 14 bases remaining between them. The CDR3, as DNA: TGTGCCAGCAGCCTGACAGGTCTACTAGCCAAAAACATTCAGTACTTC. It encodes CASSLTGLLAKNIQYF. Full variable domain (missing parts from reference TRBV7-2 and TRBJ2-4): GAGVSQSPSNKVTEKGKDVELRCDPISGHTALYWYRQSLGQGLEFLIYFQGNSAPDKSGLPSDRFSAERTGGSVSTLTIQRTQQEDSAVYLCASSLTGLLAKNIQYFGAGTRLSVL.

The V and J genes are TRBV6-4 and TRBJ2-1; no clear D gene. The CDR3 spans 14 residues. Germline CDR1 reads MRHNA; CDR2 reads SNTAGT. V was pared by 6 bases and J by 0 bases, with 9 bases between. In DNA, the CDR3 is TGTGCCAGCAGCTTGGACCACTCCTACAATGAGCAGTTCTTC. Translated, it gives CASSLDHSYNEQFF.

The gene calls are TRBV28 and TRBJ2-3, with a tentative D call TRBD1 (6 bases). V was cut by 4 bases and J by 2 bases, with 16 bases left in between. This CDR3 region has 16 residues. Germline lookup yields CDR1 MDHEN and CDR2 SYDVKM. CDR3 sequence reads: CASSSPDRYLTDTQYF. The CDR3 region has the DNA TGTGCCAGCAGTTCCCCGGACAGATATCTCACAGATACGCAGTATTTT.

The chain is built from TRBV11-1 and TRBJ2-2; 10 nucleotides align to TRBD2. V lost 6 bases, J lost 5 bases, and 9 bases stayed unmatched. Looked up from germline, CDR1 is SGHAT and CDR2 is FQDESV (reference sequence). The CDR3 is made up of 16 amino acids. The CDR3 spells CASRLAGARRTGELFF. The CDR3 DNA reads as TGTGCCAGCAGGCTAGCGGGGGCGAGAAGGACCGGGGAGCTGTTTTTT. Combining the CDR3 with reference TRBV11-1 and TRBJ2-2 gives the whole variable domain EAEVAQSPRYKITEKSQAVAFWCDPISGHATLYWYRQILGQGPELLVQFQDESVVDDSQLPKDRFSAERLKGVDSTLKIQPAELGDSAMYLCASRLAGARRTGELFFGEGSRLTVL.

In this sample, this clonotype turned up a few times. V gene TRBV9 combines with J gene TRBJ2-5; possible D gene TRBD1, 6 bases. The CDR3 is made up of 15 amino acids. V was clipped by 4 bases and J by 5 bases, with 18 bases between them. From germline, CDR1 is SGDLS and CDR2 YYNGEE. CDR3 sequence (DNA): TGTGCCAGCAGCACTCACAGGGAGTGGTCGGAGACCCAGTACTTC. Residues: CASSTHREWSETQYF.

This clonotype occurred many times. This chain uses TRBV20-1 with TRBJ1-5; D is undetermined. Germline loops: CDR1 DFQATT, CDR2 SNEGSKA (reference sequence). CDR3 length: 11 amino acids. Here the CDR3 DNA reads TGCAGCGCTGGAAGCAATCAGCCCCAGCATTTT. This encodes CSAGSNQPQHF.

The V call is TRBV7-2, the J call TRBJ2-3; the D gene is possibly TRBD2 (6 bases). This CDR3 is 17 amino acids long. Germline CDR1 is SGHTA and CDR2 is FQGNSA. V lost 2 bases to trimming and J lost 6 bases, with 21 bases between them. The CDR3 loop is CASSLSPLTGRFDTQYF. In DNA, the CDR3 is TGTGCCAGCAGCTTAAGCCCACTGACCGGGAGATTTGATACGCAGTATTTT.

The CDR3 DNA sequence: TGCGCCAGCAGCCAAGATCGGACTAGCGAGATCTACAATGAGCAGTTCTTC. Translated: CASSQDRTSEIYNEQFF. The chain combines TRBV4-3 with TRBJ2-1; 9 bases align to TRBD2. Germline V CDR1 and CDR2: LGHNA, YSLEER. There are 17 residues in the CDR3. V shed 0 bases, J shed 3 bases, and the junction held 6 bases outside the gene matches.

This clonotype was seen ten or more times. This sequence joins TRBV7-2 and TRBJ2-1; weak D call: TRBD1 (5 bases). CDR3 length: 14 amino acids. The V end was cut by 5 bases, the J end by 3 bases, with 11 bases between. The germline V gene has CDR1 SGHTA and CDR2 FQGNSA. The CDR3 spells CASSLDSLYNEQFF. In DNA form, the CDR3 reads TGTGCCAGCAGCCTCGACAGCCTCTACAATGAGCAGTTCTTC.

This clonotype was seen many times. In DNA form, the CDR3 reads TGTGCCAGCAGTGACGACAGAGGATACTCCTACGAGCAGTACTTC. It is translated as CASSDDRGYSYEQYF. The J gene is TRBJ2-7, the V gene TRBV25-1, with D perhaps matching TRBD1 (5 bases). The germline V gene encodes CDR1 MGHDK and CDR2 SYGVNS. V lost 3 bases and J lost 0, with 12 bases in between. The CDR3 is 15 residues long.

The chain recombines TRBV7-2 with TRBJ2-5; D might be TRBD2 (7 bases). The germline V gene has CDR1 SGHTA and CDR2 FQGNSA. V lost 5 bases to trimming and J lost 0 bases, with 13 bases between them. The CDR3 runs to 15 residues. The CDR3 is CASSPGGLYQETQYF. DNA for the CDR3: TGTGCCAGCAGCCCGGGGGGCTTATACCAAGAGACCCAGTACTTC.

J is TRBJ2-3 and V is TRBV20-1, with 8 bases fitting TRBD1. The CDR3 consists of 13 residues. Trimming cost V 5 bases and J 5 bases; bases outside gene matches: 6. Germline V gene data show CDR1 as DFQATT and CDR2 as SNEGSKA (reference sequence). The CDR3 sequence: CSAGQGLGDTQYF. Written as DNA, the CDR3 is TGCAGTGCTGGACAGGGCCTCGGAGATACGCAGTATTTT.

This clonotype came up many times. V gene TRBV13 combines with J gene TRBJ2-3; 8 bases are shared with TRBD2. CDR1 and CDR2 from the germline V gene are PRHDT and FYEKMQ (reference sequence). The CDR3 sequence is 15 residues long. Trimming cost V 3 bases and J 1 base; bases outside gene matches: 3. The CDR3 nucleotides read TGTGCCAGCAGCTTCTACGGGGGGGGCACAGATACGCAGTATTTT. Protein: CASSFYGGGTDTQYF.

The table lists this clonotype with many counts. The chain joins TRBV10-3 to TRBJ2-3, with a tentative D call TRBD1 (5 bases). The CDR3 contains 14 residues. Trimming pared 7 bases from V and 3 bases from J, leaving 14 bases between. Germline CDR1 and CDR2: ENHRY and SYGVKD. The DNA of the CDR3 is TGTGCCATCAAAAGGGGATTGGAGACAGATACGCAGTATTTT. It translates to CAIKRGLETDTQYF.

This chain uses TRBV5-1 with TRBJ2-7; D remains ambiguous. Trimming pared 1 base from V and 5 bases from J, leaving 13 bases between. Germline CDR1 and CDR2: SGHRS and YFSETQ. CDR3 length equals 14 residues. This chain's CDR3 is CASSLRSTYDEQYF. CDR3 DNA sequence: TGCGCCAGCAGCTTGCGGAGTACATATGACGAGCAGTACTTC.

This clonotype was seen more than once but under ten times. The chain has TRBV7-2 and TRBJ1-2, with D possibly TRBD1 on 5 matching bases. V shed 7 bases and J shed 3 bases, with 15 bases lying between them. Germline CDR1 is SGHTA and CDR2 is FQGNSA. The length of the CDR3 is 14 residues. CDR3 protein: CASTPGGVYYGYTF. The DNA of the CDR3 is TGTGCCAGCACTCCGGGGGGGGTGTACTATGGCTACACCTTC.

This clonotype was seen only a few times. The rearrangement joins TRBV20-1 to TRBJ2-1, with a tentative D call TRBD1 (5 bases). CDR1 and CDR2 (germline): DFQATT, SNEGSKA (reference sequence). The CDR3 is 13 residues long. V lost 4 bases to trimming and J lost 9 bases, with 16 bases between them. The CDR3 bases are TGCAGTGCTACCAACCCAGCTGGGGCTGAGCAGTTCTTC. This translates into CSATNPAGAEQFF.

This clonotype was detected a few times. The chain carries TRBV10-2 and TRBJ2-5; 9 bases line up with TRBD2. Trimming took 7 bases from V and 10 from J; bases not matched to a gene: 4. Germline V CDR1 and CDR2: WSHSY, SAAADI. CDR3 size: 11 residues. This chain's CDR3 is CASMAGGVQYF. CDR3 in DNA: TGCGCCAGCATGGCGGGAGGGGTCCAGTACTTC.

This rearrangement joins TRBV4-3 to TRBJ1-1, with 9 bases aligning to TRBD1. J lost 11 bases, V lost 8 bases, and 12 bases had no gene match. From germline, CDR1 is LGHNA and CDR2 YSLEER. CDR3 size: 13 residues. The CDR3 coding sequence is TGCGCCAGCTCAAGAGAAAGGGACAGGGAGGCTTTCTTT. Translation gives CASSRERDREAFF.